This entry lists 9 T cell receptor beta chains sequenced from one sample in a study of T cells in Graves' hyperthyroidism and ophthalmopathy. There were TCR beta CDR3 regions amplified from RNA transcripts. First-round RT-PCR of the TCR CDR3 relied on the HTBI primer set. TCRdb redid the calling of the multiplex PCR reads with MiXCR, one entry per CDR3 protein. The profile shows approximately 600,000 distinct CDR3 sequences, about 15% of them singletons. The material sequenced was blood. The receptors here all came from a woman in her forties with Graves' ophthalmopathy.

This clonotype was seen repeatedly, ten times or more. The rearrangement links TRBV6-5 to TRBJ2-7, with D possibly being TRBD1 or TRBD2 (5 bases each). CDR1 and CDR2 from the germline V gene are MNHEY and SVGAGI. Trimming removed 2 bases from V and 3 bases from J, with 11 bases in between. The CDR3 loop spans 14 amino acids. CDR3 DNA: TGTGCCAGCAGTTACCGGGACGGCAGCTACGAGCAGTACTTC. It translates to CASSYRDGSYEQYF.

This clonotype was seen only a few times. A much larger clonotype is one base distant, so this may be a read error. The J gene is TRBJ2-7, the V gene TRBV6-2 or TRBV6-3; TRBD1 matches 7 bases. The CDR3 runs 15 residues. Germline CDR1 reads MNHEY; CDR2 reads SVGEGT. Here the CDR3 reads CASSYETGRSYELYF. Written as DNA, the CDR3 is TGTGCCAGCAGTTACGAGACAGGGCGCTCCTACGAGCTGTACTTC.

This clonotype was picked up many times. This chain joins TRBV6-5 and TRBJ2-2; D unresolved. CDR1 and CDR2 (germline): MNHEY, SVGAGI. Between the trimmed V and J ends, which lost 5 bases and 6 bases, there was a span of 13 bases. CDR3 size: 14 residues. CDR3 in DNA: TGTGCCAGCAGTAGGTTTACTTCCTCCGGGGAGCTGTTTTTT. Translating it yields CASSRFTSSGELFF.

This clonotype was recorded once. For the CDR3, the DNA is TGTGCCAGCAGATCACAACTAGCGGGGTCCTACGAGCAGTACTTC. The encoded protein is CASRSQLAGSYEQYF. V usage is TRBV3-1 and J usage is TRBJ2-7; 10 nucleotides match TRBD2. This CDR3 comprises 15 residues. The V segment lost 6 bases and the J segment 1 base; nucleotides outside the gene matches: 6. The germline V gene has CDR1 LGHDT and CDR2 YNNKEL (reference sequence).

This clonotype was detected many times. A much more abundant neighbour one base away suggests this may be a read error. This chain uses TRBV6-5 with TRBJ1-2, with a possible D match to TRBD1 (6 bases). This CDR3 region has 14 residues. Trimming removed 2 bases from V and 6 bases from J, with 13 bases in between. Germline loops: CDR1 MNHEY, CDR2 SVGAGI. The CDR3 DNA reads as TGTGCCAGCAGTTACCGGGACACCTACCATGGCTACACCTTC. This gives the protein CASSYRDTYHGYTF.

J is TRBJ1-1 and V is TRBV11-3; maybe TRBD1 (5 bases). The length of the CDR3 is 15 residues. CDR1 and CDR2 from the germline V gene are SGHNT and YENEEA. Trimming cost V 1 base and J 1 base, with 10 bases left between them. CDR3 amino acids: CASSLGWGENTEAFF. CDR3 sequence (DNA): TGTGCCAGCAGCTTAGGTTGGGGGGAGAACACTGAAGCTTTCTTT.

The chain combines TRBV30 with TRBJ1-3, with TRBD1 identical over 9 bases. J was trimmed by 0 bases and V by 3 bases; bases with no gene match: 3. Looked up from germline, CDR1 is GTSNPN and CDR2 is SVGIG (reference sequence). There are 15 residues in the CDR3. CDR3 bases: TGTGCCTGGAGCCTGGGACAGGGCTCTGGAAACACCATATATTTT. This sequence encodes CAWSLGQGSGNTIYF.

The chain employs TRBV12-3 or TRBV12-4 and TRBJ2-7; D unresolved. V was trimmed by 3 bases and J by 3 bases, leaving 12 bases between them. The CDR3 is made up of 14 amino acids. The CDR3 sequence: CASSLGPLGYEQYF. CDR3 in DNA: TGTGCCAGCAGTTTGGGCCCACTGGGCTACGAGCAGTACTTC.

This clonotype has at least ten counts. The chain uses TRBV6-5 and TRBJ2-7; no clear D. Trimming took 0 bases from V and 4 from J, leaving 7 bases between them. The CDR3 contains 13 residues. From germline, CDR1 is MNHEY and CDR2 SVGAGI. Here the CDR3 reads CASSYSTGYEQYF. The CDR3 DNA is TGTGCCAGCAGTTACTCGACCGGATACGAGCAGTACTTC.